A selection of T cell receptor beta chains follows, all from one sample in a study of STAT5B mutations in CD4+ large granular lymphocyte leukemia. Clones were sequenced by immunoSEQ multiplex PCR, and TCRdb holds only the in-frame ones, with some missing. The sample records 30,000 or so clones, 85% being singletons. Sample: CD4+ T cells from blood buffy coats. The receptors here all came from a human donor in good health. CDR3s include the opening cysteine and the closing phenylalanine or tryptophan. A D gene is named only where the DNA matches it firmly. Size tells how often a clone was seen (once, few, many) or the class of an expanded clone, and some rows leave it out.

TRBJ2-7 | TRBV7-2 | . | TRBD2 | 17 | TGTGCCAGCAGCCCAAGGGGACTAGCGGGAAGGAGCGGCGAGCAGTACTTC | CASSPRGLAGRSGEQYF
TRBJ1-2 | TRBV5-6 | . | . | 14 | TGTGCCAGTTCCTTCCAAGGTGGAAACTATGGCTACACCTTC | CASSFQGGNYGYTF
TRBJ1-2 | TRBV6-5 | . | . | 14 | TGTGCCAGCAGTTACCGGCAGCTTTTCTATGGCTACACCTTC | CASSYRQLFYGYTF
TRBJ2-1 | TRBV4-1 | . | TRBD1 | 14 | TGCGCCAGCAGCCAAGAATGGACAGGGGATGAGCAGTTCTTC | CASSQEWTGDEQFF
TRBJ2-7 | TRBV25-1 | . | . | 14 | TGTGCCAGCAGTGGTCTCGCGGGCCCCTACGAGCAGTACTTC | CASSGLAGPYEQYF
TRBJ1-2 | TRBV6-1 | . | . | 12 | TGTGCCAGCACGTGGGAGCGCGGTGGCTACACCTTC | CASTWERGGYTF
TRBJ1-1 | TRBV5-1 | . | . | 15 | TGCGCCAGCAGCTTGGTTACTGACATGAACACTGAAGCTTTCTTT | CASSLVTDMNTEAFF
TRBJ2-5 | TRBV6-1 | . | . | 10 | TGTCTAGTTGGGAGAGAGACCCAGTACTTC | CLVGRETQYF
TRBJ2-2 | TRBV15 | . | TRBD2 | 16 | TGTGCCACCAGCAAGGGACTAGCGGGAGTCACCGGGGAGCTGTTTTTT | CATSKGLAGVTGELFF
TRBJ2-6 | TRBV14 | . | . | 15 | TGTGCCAGCAGCGCACTAGGCTCTGGGGCCAACGTCCTGACTTTC | CASSALGSGANVLTF
TRBJ2-2 | TRBV5-8 | . | . | 16 | TGTGCCAGCAGCTTACTTGGACTCTGGAACACCGGGGAGCTGTTTTTT | CASSLLGLWNTGELFF
TRBJ1-5 | TRBV28 | . | TRBD1 | 13 | TGTGCCAGCAGTCAAGACAGGGCACAGCCCCAGCATTTT | CASSQDRAQPQHF
TRBJ1-2 | TRBV28 | once | . | 14 | TGTGCCAGCAGTTTATGGGATGGGGACTATGGCTGCACCTTC | CASSLWDGDYGCTF
TRBJ2-7 | TRBV2 | few | TRBD1 | 13 | TGTGCCAGCAGCAGACAGGGGGCGCGGGAGCAGTACTTC | CASSRQGAREQYF
TRBJ2-1 | TRBV19 | . | TRBD2 | 15 | TGTGCCAGTAGGCGGGGGGTCGGCCCCTACAATGAGCAGTTCTTC | CASRRGVGPYNEQFF
TRBJ2-7 | TRBV5-1 | . | . | 15 | TGCGCCAGCAGCTTGGATGGCGTCAACTCCTACGAGCAGTACTTC | CASSLDGVNSYEQYF
TRBJ1-3 | TRBV30 | . | . | 12 | TGTGCCTGGAGTGTCTGGCCAGACACCATATATTTT | CAWSVWPDTIYF
TRBJ2-3 | TRBV5-1 | . | . | 16 | TGCGCCAGCAGCTTATCGCCGGGCCTAGGGTCAGATACGCAGTATTTT | CASSLSPGLGSDTQYF
TRBJ1-1 | TRBV28 | . | . | 15 | TGTGCCAGCAGAGTTAACAGGTTATTTGATACTGAAGCTTTCTTT | CASRVNRLFDTEAFF
TRBJ1-5 | TRBV28 | . | . | 16 | TGTGCCAGCAGTTTATATGGGGAATATAGCAATCAGCCCCAGCATTTT | CASSLYGEYSNQPQHF
TRBJ2-1 | TRBV2 | . | TRBD2 | 16 | TGTGCTTCCCGGACTAGCGGAGGGAGCTCCTACAATGAGCAGTTCTTC | CASRTSGGSSYNEQFF
TRBJ1-5 | TRBV7-9 | . | . | 14 | TGTGCCAGCAGCTTAGAGAATAGCAATCAGCCCCAGCATTTT | CASSLENSNQPQHF
TRBJ1-1 | TRBV19 | . | TRBD1 | 14 | TGTGCCAGTAGTATACGACAGGGAGAGACTGAAGCTTTCTTT | CASSIRQGETEAFF
TRBJ1-3 | TRBV6-6 | . | . | 16 | TGTGCCAGCAGTAGAGGATGGGGGTCCTCTGGAAACACCATATATTTT | CASSRGWGSSGNTIYF
TRBJ2-7 | TRBV29-1 | . | . | 9 | TGCAGCGCAGGGCCGCCGTGGGACTTC | CSAGPPWDF
TRBJ2-2 | TRBV5-4 | . | TRBD1 | 15 | TGTGCCAGCAGCTTAAACAGGGGGAACACCGGGGAGCTGTTTTTT | CASSLNRGNTGELFF
TRBJ2-7 | TRBV7-9 | . | . | 11 | TGTGCCAGCAGCCGTTTCGGCGAGCAGTACTTC | CASSRFGEQYF
TRBJ2-1 | TRBV5-6 | . | . | 12 | TGTGCCAGCAGCTTGAGGTTCAATGAGCAGTTCTTC | CASSLRFNEQFF
TRBJ2-3 | TRBV29-1 | . | TRBD2 | 16 | TGCAGCGTTGTTGGGCTAGCGGGAGTTATGGGAGATACGCAGTATTTT | CSVVGLAGVMGDTQYF
TRBJ1-5 | TRBV7-2 | . | . | 13 | TGTGCCAGCAGCAGACAGGACAATCAGCCCCAGCATTTT | CASSRQDNQPQHF
TRBJ2-1 | TRBV25-1 | . | TRBD2 | 13 | TGTGCCAGCAATCTAGCGGGAGGGGACGAGCAGTTCTTC | CASNLAGGDEQFF
TRBJ2-2 | TRBV7-9 | . | TRBD2 | 18 | TGTGCCAGCAGCCCGGGACTAGCGGCAGGTCTAATCGCCGGGGAGCTGTTTTTT | CASSPGLAAGLIAGELFF
TRBJ2-1 | TRBV27 | . | TRBD2 | 18 | TGTGCCAGCAGTTCCATAAAACTAACTAGCGGGAGGGCTAATGAGCAGTTCTTC | CASSSIKLTSGRANEQFF
TRBJ2-7 | TRBV29-1 | . | TRBD2 | 13 | TGCAGCGTTCCGTTTCCTAGCGGGAGAGGGCAGTACTTC | CSVPFPSGRGQYF
TRBJ2-5 | TRBV7-9 | . | TRBD2 | 12 | TGTGCCAGCAGCTTAGTGGCGGGAGCCCAGTACTTC | CASSLVAGAQYF
TRBJ1-5 | TRBV7-2 | few | . | 13 | TGTGCCAGCAGCTTATTAGTTAATCAGCCCCAGCATTTT | CASSLLVNQPQHF
TRBJ2-1 | TRBV10-3 | . | . | 13 | TGTGCCATCGCCTGGACGGAAGACAATGAGCAGTTCTTC | CAIAWTEDNEQFF